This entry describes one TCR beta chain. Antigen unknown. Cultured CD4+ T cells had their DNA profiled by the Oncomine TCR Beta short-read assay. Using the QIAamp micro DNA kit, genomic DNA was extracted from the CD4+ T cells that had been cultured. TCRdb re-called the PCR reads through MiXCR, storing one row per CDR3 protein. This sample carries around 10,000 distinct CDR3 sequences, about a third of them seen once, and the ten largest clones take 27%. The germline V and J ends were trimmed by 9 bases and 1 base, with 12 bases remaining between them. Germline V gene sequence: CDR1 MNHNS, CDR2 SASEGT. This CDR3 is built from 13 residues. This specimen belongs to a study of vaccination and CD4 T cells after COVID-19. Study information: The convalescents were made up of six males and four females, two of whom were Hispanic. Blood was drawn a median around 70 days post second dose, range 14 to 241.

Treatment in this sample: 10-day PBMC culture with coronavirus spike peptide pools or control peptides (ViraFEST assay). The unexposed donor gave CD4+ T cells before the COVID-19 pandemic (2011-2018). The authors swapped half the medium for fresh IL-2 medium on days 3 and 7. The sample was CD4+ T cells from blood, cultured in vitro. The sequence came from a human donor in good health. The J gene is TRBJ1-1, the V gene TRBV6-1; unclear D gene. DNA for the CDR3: TGTGCCAGTAGGGCGAGGGAGAACACTGAAGCTTTCTTT. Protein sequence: CASRARENTEAFF.